This T cell receptor (beta chain) was observed in a study of vaccination effects on CD4 cells after COVID-19 (dated by TCRdb to 2021 to 2024). Regarding the complete study: Two doses of either the BNT162b2 or the mRNA-1273 mRNA SARS-CoV-2 vaccine were administered to participants. SARS-CoV-2 spike-specific CD4+ TCR repertoires were compared before and after mRNA vaccination in COVID-19 convalescent patients and in infection-naive vaccine recipients. The full study included approximately nine COVID-19 convalescent patients and several SARS-CoV-2-naive healthy vaccine recipients. In the study, cultures from other donors were sequenced using the Oncomine TCR Beta short-read assay on an Illumina iSeq 100. General conclusions and limits of the study: Marked clonal contraction was observed in both infection-induced and vaccine-induced clones at late post-vaccination timepoints, consistent with waning T cell responses. The study was limited by a small number of convalescent patients, and early post-infection timepoints were lacking. Among healthy vaccine recipients, nearly all vaccine-induced clones were SARS-CoV-2 mono-reactive, and only 1 of 255 was cross-reactive with common cold coronaviruses.

In the ViraFEST assay, PBMC were stimulated with viral peptide pools, and TCR sequencing was then used to find antigen-specific CD4+ T cell clonotypes based on their expansion. After roughly 11 days of culture, CD4+ T cells were isolated with the EasySep CD4+ T cell isolation kit. Healthy vaccine recipients had no prior SARS-CoV-2 infection, confirmed by negative nucleocapsid antibodies before and after vaccination. A few million PBMC per well were cultured with 9 to 10 ug/ml peptides in IMDM containing 5% human AB serum, approximately 10 IU/ml IL-2 and gentamicin. Half of the culture medium was replaced with fresh IL-2-containing medium on days 3 and 7. Each peptide stimulation condition was cultured in triplicate wells unless otherwise noted. PBMC were separated from whole blood using Ficoll-Paque Plus gradient centrifugation and were then either cryopreserved at -140C or used fresh. The overlapping peptide pools covered the spike proteins of SARS-CoV-2 as well as those of the common cold coronaviruses HCoV-NL63, HCoV-OC43 and HCoV-229E. The QIAamp micro DNA kit was used to extract genomic DNA from the cultured CD4+ T cells.

Unmatched junction bases come to 5, with V trimmed by 3 bases and J by 8 bases. Taken from the germline V gene, the CDR1 and CDR2 loops are SGHTA and FQGNSA. The CDR3 starts with the cysteine, ends with the phenylalanine, and has 13 residues. Left in the record is the CDR3 DNA by itself, 39 bases read in frame from the first base. The library was produced with the immunoSEQ multiplex PCR assay. TCR beta CDR3 sequencing was performed on DNA from the cultured, isolated CD4+ T cells. The authors' analysis ran thus. Non-productive TCR sequences were removed, reads were trimmed to the CDR3 region, and CDR3s of at least 7 amino acids were retained. The MANAFEST web app was used to pick out antigen-specific clonotypes by comparing their expansion in peptide wells with that in reference cultures. To count as positive, a clone had to show expansion at FDR<0.05 compared with the reference and with all other wells, an odds ratio above 5, and a frequency above 0.1% in two replicate wells. A clonotype was called cross-reactive if it was significantly expanded both in SARS-CoV-2 spike wells and in at least one common cold coronavirus spike condition. CDR3 similarity was assessed by Levenshtein distance using the stringdist R package, and unrooted trees were constructed with ape in R 3.6.1. What TCRdb holds here is the immuneACCESS table cut down to in-frame rearrangements. Part of the clones is not present; checked against another copy, under half of the missing clones reflect an unresolved V gene, and the others are unexplained. V and J calls and clone size are as listed in that table; D and trimming were resolved from the DNA. The sample data list about 22,000 clones, and 75% of these were observed just once. 15% to 20% of the sample goes to the ten largest clones.

For this clone: The antigen this receptor binds is unknown. Base-call qualities are not available, and no considerably larger clone is one nucleotide away.

The sequence was collected from a human donor who received a COVID-19 vaccine. The rearranged chain carries TRBV7-2 and TRBJ1-2, and TRBD1 matches 8 of the central bases. The sample in question was CD4+ T cells from PBMCs cultured with HCoV-NL63 spike peptides, obtained before COVID-19 vaccination. The intended sense of this specimen's cell subset or site label: HCoV-NL63 spike overlapping peptide pool stimulation. In nucleotides, the sequence is TGTGCCAGCAGCTTCCGACAGGGGCGCGGCTACACCTTC. It specifies CASSFRQGRGYTF. This CDR3, with the reference TRBV7-2 and TRBJ1-2 proteins standing in past its ends, gives the full variable domain GAGVSQSPSNKVTEKGKDVELRCDPISGHTALYWYRQSLGQGLEFLIYFQGNSAPDKSGLPSDRFSAERTGGSVSTLTIQRTQQEDSAVYLCASSFRQGRGYTFGSGTRLTVV.